A single sample is the source of the 27 T cell receptor beta chains below, sequenced in a study of blood T cell repertoires in COVID-19 (dated by TCRdb to 2020 to 2021). Library prep was done by the immunoSEQ multiplex PCR assay. TCRdb took over this immuneACCESS table, retaining in-frame rearrangements with V and J assigned. Such tables are incomplete; in checked studies, under half of the missing clones stem from an unresolved V gene, and the remainder is unexplained. This sample lists around 61,000 clones; 80% to 90% were detected once. The ten most abundant clones make up around 3.5% of the sample. Source material: peripheral blood. The receptors derive from a man in his forties or fifties with active COVID-19.

The chain combines TRBV6-1 with TRBJ1-1; D is unclear. The CDR3 is 16 amino acids. Between the trimmed V and J ends, which lost 2 bases and 4 bases, there was a span of 17 bases. In germline, CDR1 is MNHNS, CDR2 SASEGT. CDR3 bases: TGTGCCAGCAGTGAAAGTCGAGGAGACCCCGTCACTGAAGCTTTCTTT. It yields the protein CASSESRGDPVTEAFF.

The chain employs TRBV28 and TRBJ2-5; TRBD1 aligns across 8 bases. This CDR3 has 15 residues. J gave up 2 bases and V 2 bases, and 4 bases lay outside the gene matches. Germline CDR1 reads MDHEN; CDR2 reads SYDVKM. As DNA, the CDR3 is TGTGCCAGCAGTTTACAGGGGGCGTCGCAAGAGACCCAGTACTTC. Amino acids: CASSLQGASQETQYF.

This rearrangement joins TRBV7-3 to TRBJ2-2; TRBD1 matches at 8 bases. The CDR3 consists of 18 residues. CDR1 and CDR2 (germline): SGHTA, FQGTGA. With V trimmed by 2 bases and J by 1 base, 9 bases remained unmatched. CDR3 region: CASSLYPPGTGNTGELFF. CDR3 sequence (DNA): TGTGCCAGCAGCTTATACCCCCCCGGGACAGGGAACACCGGGGAGCTGTTTTTT.

V is TRBV5-1 and J is TRBJ2-5; D unresolved. The CDR3 spans 15 residues. V was clipped by 0 bases and J by 2 bases, with 11 bases between them. Germline-derived CDR1 and CDR2 are SGHRS and YFSETQ. CDR3 DNA: TGCGCCAGCAGCTTGGCCGCCATGCAGCAAGAGACCCAGTACTTC. This gives the protein CASSLAAMQQETQYF.

The chain links TRBV18 to TRBJ2-7; 7 bases are a match to TRBD1. Unmatched junction bases numbered 6, after V lost 5 bases and J lost 2 bases. This CDR3 contains 14 residues. Germline CDR1 and CDR2: KGHSH and LQKENI. CDR3 sequence: CASSNGQEAYEQYF. DNA of the CDR3: TGTGCCAGCTCAAACGGACAGGAAGCCTACGAGCAGTACTTC.

The rearrangement joins TRBV5-4 to TRBJ1-2, with D possibly matching TRBD1 (6 bases). Trimming removed 7 bases from V and 4 bases from J, with 17 bases in between. This CDR3 comprises 14 residues. The V gene's germline CDR1 is SGHNT and CDR2 YYREEE (reference sequence). The chain's CDR3 is CASQAAGAGYGYTF. The CDR3 nucleotides are TGTGCCAGCCAAGCAGCAGGGGCAGGCTATGGCTACACCTTC.

This clone was counted only a few times. This chain's CDR3 is CASSLVARETQYF. Here the CDR3 DNA reads TGTGCCAGCAGCTTAGTGGCGAGGGAGACCCAGTACTTC. The chain combines TRBV7-3 with TRBJ2-5; unclear D gene. CDR1 and CDR2 from the germline V gene are SGHTA and FQGTGA. The CDR3 is 13 residues long. V dropped 2 bases and J dropped 5 bases, with 9 bases sitting between them.

The J gene is TRBJ2-7, the V gene TRBV6-5; the D is unclear. The germline V gene encodes CDR1 MNHEY and CDR2 SVGAGI. Trimming left V 6 bases short and J 5 bases short, with 17 bases between. CDR3 length: 14 amino acids. CDR3: CASSPPNVPHEQYF. CDR3 in DNA: TGTGCCAGCAGCCCCCCCAATGTTCCCCACGAGCAGTACTTC.

V and J are TRBV28 and TRBJ2-7; TRBD2 matches 7 bases. Trimming took 6 bases from V and 4 from J; bases not matched to a gene: 6. This CDR3 comprises 13 residues. From germline, CDR1 is MDHEN and CDR2 SYDVKM. This chain's CDR3 is CASRRGSTYEQYF. CDR3 coding DNA: TGTGCCAGCAGGCGCGGGAGTACATACGAGCAGTACTTC. The complete variable domain, with remaining parts taken from reference TRBV28 and TRBJ2-7, reads DVKVTQSSRYLVKRTGEKVFLECVQDMDHENMFWYRQDPGLGLRLIYFSYDVKMKEKGDIPEGYSVSREKKERFSLILESASTNQTSMYLCASRRGSTYEQYFGPGTRLTVT.

The chain uses TRBV4-3 and TRBJ2-5; possible D gene TRBD2, 6 bases. Germline V gene sequence: CDR1 LGHNA, CDR2 YSLEER. V lost 5 bases and J 4 bases, leaving 14 bases between the germline ends. CDR3 length equals 14 residues. The CDR3 here is CASSMGLGGETQYF. In DNA, the CDR3 is TGCGCCAGCAGCATGGGACTGGGGGGAGAGACCCAGTACTTC.

The chain is built from TRBV24-1 and TRBJ1-3, with 8 nucleotides matching TRBD1. CDR3 length equals 16 residues. After removal of 7 bases from V and 4 bases from J, the junction contained 11 bases not matched to a gene. CDR1 is KGHDR and CDR2 is SFDVKD in the germline V gene. CDR3 DNA sequence: TGTGCCACCAGCCGCTCGACAGGGGCCAAAGGAAACACCATATATTTT. As protein: CATSRSTGAKGNTIYF.

The rearrangement joins TRBV9 to TRBJ2-1, with TRBD2 identical over 7 bases. CDR3 length: 16 amino acids. Trimming at V came to 4 bases and at J to 8 bases, leaving 15 bases not matched to a gene. Per the germline V gene, CDR1 is SGDLS and CDR2 is YYNGEE. The CDR3 region has the DNA TGTGCCAGCAGCCCCAGGGACTATCCGGTGGGGGATGAGCAGTTCTTC. Translating gives CASSPRDYPVGDEQFF.

As concerns this clone: The final CDR3 position lacks the conserved phenylalanine or tryptophan, pointing to a likely read error. The DNA is left out, because the CDR3 cannot be placed on it with certainty; the CDR3 is given as TCRdb lists it. The chain uses TRBV3-1 (or the pseudogene TRBV3-2) and TRBJ2-7; TRBD2 was called by the table and not checked on the DNA. Germline CDR1 is LGHDT and CDR2 is YNNKEL (reference sequence). 12 amino acids form the CDR3, both terminal residues included. The CDR3 sequence is CASSQGGLAVYI.

The chain links TRBV6-1 to TRBJ1-2, with D tentatively TRBD1 (6 bases). This CDR3 spans 15 amino acids. Between the trimmed V and J ends, which lost 0 bases and 4 bases, there was a span of 12 bases. Germline loops: CDR1 MNHNS, CDR2 SASEGT. In nucleotides, the CDR3 is TGTGCCAGCAGTGAAGCGGGGGCCGACCGCTATGGCTACACCTTC. It specifies CASSEAGADRYGYTF.

The chain links TRBV4-1 to TRBJ2-3, with D maybe TRBD2 (5 bases). Deletions cut 3 bases from V and 0 bases from J, with 10 bases between. Per the germline V gene, CDR1 is MGHRA and CDR2 is YSYEKL. This CDR3 has 15 residues. The DNA for the CDR3 is TGCGCCAGCAGCCATAGCGCCGCAAGCACAGATACGCAGTATTTT. Its protein product is CASSHSAASTDTQYF.

This chain joins TRBV24-1 and TRBJ2-1, with 14 bases matching TRBD2. Germline-derived CDR1 and CDR2 are KGHDR and SFDVKD. The J segment lost 4 bases and the V segment lost 3 bases, leaving 16 bases of the junction unmatched. The CDR3 loop spans 21 amino acids. The CDR3 bases are TGTGCCACCAGTGATCCGCCCGGGACTAGCGGGAGAGGGGGAACTTACAATGAGCAGTTCTTC. Its translation is CATSDPPGTSGRGGTYNEQFF.

This sequence joins TRBV30 and TRBJ2-1; 10 nucleotides line up with TRBD2. The germline gives CDR1 GTSNPN, CDR2 SVGIG (reference sequence). V lost 4 bases and J lost 6; bases outside the gene matches: 6. The CDR3 is made up of 14 amino acids. The CDR3 protein is CAWTQGLAVNEQFF. CDR3 bases: TGTGCCTGGACTCAAGGACTAGCGGTCAATGAGCAGTTCTTC.

J is TRBJ2-2 and V is TRBV5-1; weak D call: TRBD1 (6 bases). CDR3 length equals 15 residues. The germline V gene encodes CDR1 SGHRS and CDR2 YFSETQ. Deletions cut 2 bases from V and 1 base from J, with 9 bases between. The CDR3 region is CASSFRGQNTGELFF. The CDR3 nucleotides are TGCGCCAGCAGCTTCCGGGGACAGAACACCGGGGAGCTGTTTTTT.

This chain connects TRBV11-2 to TRBJ2-1; 11 bases are a match to TRBD1. CDR1 is SGHAT, CDR2 FQNNGV, per germline. With V trimmed by 4 bases and J by 4 bases, 3 bases remained unmatched. The CDR3 length is 15 residues. For the CDR3, the DNA is TGTGCCAGCAGCTACCGGGACAGGGGGTACAATGAGCAGTTCTTC. It specifies CASSYRDRGYNEQFF.

The J gene is TRBJ2-7, the V gene TRBV7-8; D is unclear. V gave up 5 bases and J gave up 6 bases, with 17 bases separating them. Per germline, CDR1 SGHVS and CDR2 FQNEAQ. The CDR3 is 14 residues long. The CDR3 here is CASSPSLARGEQYF. CDR3 bases: TGTGCCAGCAGCCCGTCTTTGGCGAGAGGCGAGCAGTACTTC.

The chain links TRBV19 to TRBJ1-1, with D possibly TRBD1 on 5 matching bases. CDR1 and CDR2 (germline): LNHDA, SQIVND (reference sequence). The V gene lost 3 bases and the J gene lost 3 bases, with 8 bases spanning the gap. This CDR3 region has 13 residues. The DNA of the CDR3 is TGTGCCAGTAGTATTAAAGGGGACACTGAAGCTTTCTTT. It translates to CASSIKGDTEAFF.

The V and J genes are TRBV19 and TRBJ2-5, with TRBD1 as a possible D gene (6 bases). This CDR3 comprises 13 residues. Between the trimmed V and J ends, which lost 10 bases and 7 bases, there was a span of 19 bases. Germline V gene data show CDR1 as LNHDA and CDR2 as SQIVND (reference sequence). This chain's CDR3 is CATTWGPRGTQYF. CDR3 in DNA: TGTGCCACGACCTGGGGGCCCAGGGGGACCCAGTACTTC.

This rearrangement joins TRBV9 to TRBJ2-7, with 7 bases that match TRBD1. Unmatched junction bases numbered 8, after V lost 4 bases and J lost 1 base. The CDR3 spans 15 residues. Germline loops: CDR1 SGDLS, CDR2 YYNGEE. CDR3 loop: CASSPDLDRSYEQYF. The CDR3 region has the DNA TGTGCCAGCAGCCCAGACTTGGACAGGTCCTACGAGCAGTACTTC.

The rearrangement uses TRBV6-1 and TRBJ2-5; D ambiguous. The CDR3 loop spans 12 amino acids. The V gene's germline CDR1 is MNHNS and CDR2 SASEGT. V lost 3 bases to trimming and J lost 4 bases, with 6 bases between them. CDR3 DNA: TGTGCCAGCAGTGATAACGGAGAGACCCAGTACTTC. Translating it yields CASSDNGETQYF.

The chain recombines TRBV7-3 with TRBJ2-3; TRBD2 matches 9 bases. The CDR3 has 16 residues. The germline gives CDR1 SGHTA, CDR2 FQGTGA. V was pared by 5 bases and J by 0 bases, with 6 bases of the junction left unmatched. CDR3 sequence: CASSPALAGSTDTQYF. In DNA, the CDR3 is TGTGCCAGCAGCCCGGCGCTAGCGGGAAGCACAGATACGCAGTATTTT.

This rearrangement joins TRBV19 to TRBJ1-2; TRBD1 aligns across 8 bases. The CDR3 length is 16 residues. V lost 0 bases to trimming and J lost 8 bases; unmatched junction nucleotides: 11. Germline CDR1 is LNHDA and CDR2 is SQIVND (reference sequence). The CDR3 loop reads CASSIDRQGTARGYTF. The CDR3 coding sequence is TGTGCCAGTAGTATAGACCGACAGGGGACCGCTAGAGGCTACACCTTC.

The rearrangement joins TRBV29-1 to TRBJ2-7, with TRBD1 matching 8 bases. The V segment lost 1 base and the J segment 5 bases; nucleotides outside the gene matches: 10. Germline assignment: CDR1 SQVTM and CDR2 ANQGSEA. CDR3 length equals 15 residues. The chain's CDR3 is CSVEASRDRIHEQYF. The CDR3, as DNA: TGCAGCGTTGAAGCGTCCCGGGACAGGATCCACGAGCAGTACTTC.